This T cell receptor beta chain was obtained from a study of regulatory and conventional T cells in RAG deficiency. This CDR3 contains 11 residues. Per the germline V gene, CDR1 is SGHTA and CDR2 is FQGNSA. The germline V and J ends were trimmed by 2 bases and 7 bases, with 5 bases remaining between them. Clones were read by immunoSEQ multiplex PCR, and TCRdb kept only the in-frame ones, dropping some. Here the sample spans 8,000 to 10,000 clones, 90% to 95% being singletons. The sorted conventional CD4+ T cells were CD25-low and CD127-high, with genomic DNA sequenced. The source material was CD4+ effector T cells sorted from blood. The sequence came from a human donor with RAG deficiency presenting as severe combined immunodeficiency. This rearrangement joins TRBV7-2 to TRBJ2-5, with D uncertain. The CDR3 region has the DNA TGTGCCAGCAGCTTATTCGGGACCCAGTACTTC. Its translation: CASSLFGTQYF.